Listed below are T cell receptor beta chains from one sample, sequenced in a study of blood T cells in healthy people across ages. TCRdb recomputed calls from the 5' RACE reads with MiXCR, one row per CDR3 protein. The sample has fewer than 900,000 distinct CDR3 sequences; 35% to 45% are singletons. The sample comprised blood. These receptors all come from a woman in her sixties in good health. CDR3s include the opening cysteine and the closing phenylalanine or tryptophan. D genes are given only for firm matches. Not every row has a clone size; where given, it reads once, few, many or a size class.

v_gene	abundance	j_gene	d_gene	CDR3aa	CDR3nt
TRBV20-1	NA	TRBJ2-7	NA	CSARTSTGRYNEQYF	TGCAGTGCTAGGACGTCGACGGGACGCTACAATGAGCAGTACTTC
TRBV28	NA	TRBJ2-7	NA	CASSGGSATEQYF	TGTGCCAGCAGTGGGGGGTCGGCAACCGAGCAGTACTTC
TRBV5-1	NA	TRBJ2-7	TRBD1	CASRPTGIYEQYF	TGCGCCAGCAGACCGACAGGGATCTACGAGCAGTACTTC
TRBV7-2	NA	TRBJ2-3	TRBD2	CASSPRGGRNTDTQYF	TGTGCCAGCAGCCCACGGGGGGGCCGAAACACAGACACGCAGTATTTT
TRBV3-1	once	TRBJ2-4	NA	CASSALGLDIQYF	TGTGCCAGCAGTGCTTTGGGGCTAGACATTCAGTACTTC
TRBV4-1	NA	TRBJ2-7	NA	CASSQVLSYEQYF	TGCGCCAGCAGCCAAGTTTTGTCCTACGAGCAGTACTTC
TRBV20-1	few	TRBJ2-2	NA	CSARVGASNTGELFF	TGCAGTGCTAGGGTGGGGGCTTCGAACACCGGGGAGCTGTTTTTT
TRBV12-5	few	TRBJ2-1	TRBD2	CASGPEPSGSYNEQFF	TGTGCTAGTGGTCCGGAACCTAGCGGCTCCTACAATGAGCAGTTCTTC
TRBV10-2	few	TRBJ2-5	NA	CASSEIQGPQYF	TGCGCCAGCAGTGAAATACAGGGTCCCCAGTACTTC
TRBV5-4	NA	TRBJ2-3	TRBD2	CASSPPSGGAYTDTQYF	TGTGCCAGCAGCCCCCCTAGCGGGGGGGCCTATACAGATACGCAGTATTTT
TRBV12-3/TRBV12-4	few	TRBJ1-1	NA	CASSLGPPGLGTEAFF	TGTGCCAGCAGTTTGGGTCCCCCGGGGTTGGGAACTGAAGCTTTCTTT
TRBV6-5	NA	TRBJ2-4	NA	CASSLTVTVYNEQYF	TGTGCCAGCAGTTTGACTGTTACAGTTTACAATGAGCAGTACTTC
TRBV20-1	NA	TRBJ1-2	NA	CSARGPVRGDGYTF	TGCAGTGCTAGAGGCCCAGTGAGGGGCGATGGCTACACCTTC
TRBV3-1	few	TRBJ2-5	TRBD1	CASSHPTGASKETQYF	TGTGCCAGCAGCCACCCGACAGGGGCCTCCAAAGAGACCCAGTACTTC